The clone carrying this T cell receptor (beta chain) was seen more than once but under ten times. What it recognizes is unknown. This sample is drawn from a study of blood T cells in healthy people across ages. Broader study findings: PBMCs that were unsorted prevented a conclusive naive versus antigen-experienced comparison. Age brought a roughly linear fall in TCR beta diversity measured per million T cells.

CDR3 length: 15 amino acids. The V gene's germline CDR1 is DFQATT and CDR2 SNEGSKA (reference sequence). The junction had 17 bases not matched to a gene; V was cut back by 8 bases and J by 5 bases. Alongside a J-beta primer mix, a sample-barcoded 5' primer served in a second PCR lasting about 7 to 11 cycles. Each CDR3 protein gets one entry after TCRdb re-called the 5' RACE reads with MiXCR. The sample contains about 730,000 distinct CDR3 sequences, roughly two fifths of which appear only once. This clonotype originated in a woman in her sixties in good health. The specimen sequenced was blood. This rearrangement joins TRBV20-1 to TRBJ2-5, with 7 bases identical to TRBD2. The CDR3 DNA sequence: TGCAGTCCCCTAGACGGGGAGGGGTCCCCGGAGACCCAGTACTTC. It is translated as CSPLDGEGSPETQYF.